These 6 T cell receptor beta chains were all obtained from the same sample, sequenced in a study of identical twins. A single record per CDR3 protein comes from TCRdb applying MiXCR to the 5' RACE reads. This sample has 550,000 to 700,000 distinct CDR3 sequences; just under 10% occur once, and the top ten carry more than 2.5%. The sample was also reused in another study, on yellow fever vaccine responses in identical twins.

The sample was PBMCs. The source of these receptors is a woman younger than 30 in good health.

The J gene is TRBJ2-2, the V gene TRBV12-3 or TRBV12-4, with a tentative D call TRBD1 (5 bases). V dropped 6 bases and J dropped 6 bases, with 11 bases sitting between them. This CDR3 is 13 amino acids long. CDR3 amino acids: CASRITGSGELFF. The CDR3 nucleotides read TGTGCCAGCAGGATAACAGGTTCCGGGGAGCTGTTTTTT.

This clonotype has more than one count but fewer than ten. The V gene is TRBV24-1, the J gene TRBJ2-2; D may be TRBD1 or TRBD2 (6 bases each). In germline, CDR1 is KGHDR, CDR2 SFDVKD. CDR3 length equals 16 residues. Trimming removed 3 bases from V and 4 bases from J, with 14 bases in between. The CDR3 DNA reads TGTGCCACCAGTGATCGTACTCGGGGGCCCACCGGGGAGCTGTTTTTT. Protein sequence: CATSDRTRGPTGELFF.

The chain recombines TRBV19 with TRBJ2-2; D is unclear. This CDR3 has 15 amino acids. The V end was cut by 1 base, the J end by 0 bases, with 6 bases between. The germline gives CDR1 LNHDA, CDR2 SQIVND (reference sequence). DNA of the CDR3: TGTGCCAGTAGTATAGGGGTTACGAACACCGGGGAGCTGTTTTTT. Protein product: CASSIGVTNTGELFF. The entire variable domain, with the rest obtained from reference TRBV19 and TRBJ2-2, is as follows: DGGITQSPKYLFRKEGQNVTLSCEQNLNHDAMYWYRQDPGQGLRLIYYSQIVNDFQKGDIAEGYSVSREKKESFPLTVTSAQKNPTAFYLCASSIGVTNTGELFFGEGSRLTVL.

This clonotype was observed at least ten times. The chain carries TRBV7-2 and TRBJ2-3; D call uncertain. The V gene's germline CDR1 is SGHTA and CDR2 FQGNSA. Trimming took 3 bases from V and 6 from J, leaving 10 bases between them. The CDR3 extends over 13 amino acids. DNA of the CDR3: TGTGCCAGCAGCTTCCCCAACGCGGATACGCAGTATTTT. Residues: CASSFPNADTQYF.

J is TRBJ2-1 and V is TRBV7-3, with 14 nucleotides matching TRBD2. Germline assignment: CDR1 SGHTA and CDR2 FQGTGA. V was pared by 4 bases and J by 6 bases, with 5 bases of the junction left unmatched. CDR3 size: 16 residues. CDR3 in DNA: TGTGCCAGCAGCTCCACCGGGACTAGCGGGGGCAATGAGCAGTTCTTC. Translated: CASSSTGTSGGNEQFF.

The chain joins TRBV20-1 to TRBJ2-5; possible D gene TRBD1, 6 bases. V was clipped by 3 bases and J by 1 base, with 15 bases between them. Germline CDR1 and CDR2: DFQATT and SNEGSKA (reference sequence). The CDR3 contains 15 residues. Written as DNA, the CDR3 is TGCAGTGCTAGGAAACCGGACAGTCTCCAAGAGACCCAGTACTTC. It translates to CSARKPDSLQETQYF.